The 25 T cell receptor beta chains in this list originate from one sample, sequenced in a study of glioma-infiltrating T cells. TCR alpha and beta CDR3 regions were amplified from RNA using iRepertoire nested multiplex PCR. TCRdb redid the calling of the multiplex PCR reads with MiXCR, one entry per CDR3 protein. In the table there are 100,000 to 150,000 distinct CDR3 sequences, roughly 25% of which are singletons. Sequences were obtained from glioma tissue, nonneoplastic brain tissue, or PBMCs (not recorded which). The origin of the receptors is a human donor with low-grade glioma or glioblastoma, undergoing nonglioma brain surgery, or in good health (not recorded which).

A word on this clonotype: The junction departs from germline at one end; a sequencing error may be responsible. The chain uses TRBV27 and TRBJ1-4, with a weak D call TRBD1 (6 bases). Germline loops: CDR1 MNHEY, CDR2 SMNVEV (reference sequence). This CDR3 contains 16 residues. The CDR3 DNA sequence: TGTGCCAGCAGTTTGGGGACACCCTCTACTAATAAAAAACTGTCTTTT. Amino acid sequence: CASSLGTPSTNKKLSF.

This clonotype showed up just a few times. The rearrangement uses TRBV29-1 and TRBJ2-4; D assignment may be TRBD1 or TRBD2 (7 bases each). The V gene lost 7 bases and the J gene lost 9 bases, with 28 bases spanning the gap. Germline lookup yields CDR1 SQVTM and CDR2 ANQGSEA. CDR3 length equals 16 residues. CDR3: CSAELRGTPGGVIQYF. CDR3 nucleotides: TGCAGCGCCGAATTAAGGGGGACGCCAGGGGGGGTCATTCAGTACTTC.

This clonotype occurred many times. The chain combines TRBV28 with TRBJ1-5, with 7 nucleotides matching TRBD1. From germline, CDR1 is MDHEN and CDR2 SYDVKM. CDR3 length equals 14 residues. The trim removed 5 bases at V and 7 bases at J, leaving 8 bases unmatched. DNA of the CDR3: TGTGCCAGCAGTCAAAGACAGGGAAGGCAGCCCCAGCATTTT. It encodes CASSQRQGRQPQHF.

The table lists this clonotype with many counts. The chain uses TRBV7-9 and TRBJ2-7, with D possibly being TRBD2 (5 bases). This CDR3 has 13 amino acids. Germline-derived CDR1 and CDR2 are SEHNR and FQNEAQ (reference sequence). The V and J ends lost 0 bases and 9 bases respectively, with 12 bases between them. DNA for the CDR3: TGTGCCAGCAGCTTAGCAGATCTAGCAGCGCAGTACTTC. Translating gives CASSLADLAAQYF.

This clonotype showed up many times. The V call is TRBV7-9, the J call TRBJ1-1, with D maybe TRBD1 (5 bases). This CDR3 is built from 13 residues. V was trimmed by 10 bases and J by 1 base, leaving 13 bases between them. Germline V gene sequence: CDR1 SEHNR, CDR2 FQNEAQ (reference sequence). This CDR3 is CATLTGENTEAFF. In DNA form, the CDR3 reads TGTGCCACTCTGACGGGGGAGAACACTGAAGCTTTCTTT.

For this clonotype: Just one base apart from a much larger clone, this may be a read error. Without the conserved terminal phenylalanine or tryptophan, this CDR3 likely stems from a read error. The chain joins TRBV5-1 to TRBJ2-7, with D perhaps matching TRBD1 (6 bases). Per germline, CDR1 SGHRS and CDR2 YFSETQ. V was shortened by 4 bases and J by 0 bases, with 11 bases between the two germline ends. The CDR3 consists of 14 residues. In DNA form, the CDR3 reads TGCGCCAGCAGCCTTGGACAGCCCTCCTACGAGCAGTACCTC. Amino acids: CASSLGQPSYEQYL.

In its sample, this clonotype was seen many times. This rearrangement joins TRBV6-1 to TRBJ2-1, with TRBD2 matching over 11 bases. Trimming removed 6 bases from V and 6 bases from J; junction bases left unmatched: 10. This CDR3 spans 16 amino acids. CDR1 is MNHNS and CDR2 is SASEGT in the germline V gene. This CDR3 reads CASRPSLAGGFNEQFF. In DNA, the CDR3 is TGTGCCAGCAGACCATCCCTAGCGGGAGGTTTCAATGAGCAGTTCTTC.

This clonotype occurred many times. The V call is TRBV10-3, the J call TRBJ2-3; a possible D gene is TRBD2 (5 bases). CDR1 and CDR2 (germline): ENHRY, SYGVKD. The CDR3 runs to 17 residues. Trimming pared 2 bases from V and 2 bases from J, leaving 17 bases between. The CDR3 nucleotides are TGTGCCATCAGTGAGACCAGTCTCGGCGGGCTCACAGATACGCAGTATTTT. Amino acid sequence: CAISETSLGGLTDTQYF.

Notes on this clonotype: A much larger clonotype is one base distant, so this may be a read error. The V gene is TRBV28, the J gene TRBJ2-7; possible D gene TRBD2, 5 bases. The length of the CDR3 is 13 residues. CDR1 MDHEN and CDR2 SYDVKM come from the germline V gene. Trimming stripped 9 bases from V and 1 base from J, with 13 bases between. DNA of the CDR3: TGTGCCAGTACGCACGGGATTTCCTACGAGCAGTACTTC. It is translated as CASTHGISYEQYF.

This clonotype was recorded many times. This chain links TRBV5-1 with TRBJ1-2, with D possibly matching TRBD1 (5 bases). The CDR3 extends over 16 amino acids. In germline, CDR1 is SGHRS, CDR2 YFSETQ. V lost 0 bases, J lost 1 base, and 13 bases lay in between. CDR3 nucleotides: TGCGCCAGCAGCTTGGATTATGGGGGGAGTAACTATGGCTACACCTTC. It encodes CASSLDYGGSNYGYTF.

This clonotype showed up many times. The chain joins TRBV5-1 to TRBJ2-1, with 8 bases aligning to TRBD1. V shed 0 bases and J 2 bases; nucleotides not matched to a gene: 7. The CDR3 consists of 17 residues. Germline V gene sequence: CDR1 SGHRS, CDR2 YFSETQ. The CDR3 is CASSLALTTGAYNEQFF. CDR3 DNA sequence: TGCGCCAGCAGCTTGGCACTGACGACAGGGGCCTACAATGAGCAGTTCTTC.

This clonotype showed up just a few times. The chain recombines TRBV12-3 or TRBV12-4 with TRBJ1-3; no clear D gene. V lost 5 bases to trimming and J lost 11 bases, with 19 bases between them. The CDR3 is 14 residues long. The CDR3 coding sequence is TGTGCCAGCAGTCTAGGGAGGTCCGGTTGGGCCATATATTTT. Protein sequence: CASSLGRSGWAIYF.

In this sample, this clonotype turned up a few times. This chain connects TRBV5-1 to TRBJ2-3, with 9 bases aligning to TRBD2. The trim removed 3 bases at V and 2 bases at J, leaving 7 bases unmatched. CDR1 is SGHRS and CDR2 is YFSETQ in the germline V gene. The CDR3 is 16 residues long. The CDR3 sequence: CASSWAIAGATDTQYF. CDR3 DNA: TGCGCCAGCAGCTGGGCGATAGCGGGAGCCACAGATACGCAGTATTTT.

The genes are TRBV5-1 and TRBJ2-1; D uncertain. CDR3 length: 13 residues. The germline V gene has CDR1 SGHRS and CDR2 YFSETQ. The V end lost 0 bases, the J end lost 10 bases, and 11 bases lay between the germline ends. The CDR3 protein is CASSLDHPREQFF. The CDR3, as DNA: TGCGCCAGCAGCTTGGATCATCCGAGGGAGCAGTTCTTC.

This clonotype was observed at least ten times. This rearrangement joins TRBV4-2 to TRBJ2-7; TRBD2 might be the D (6 bases). CDR3 length: 15 amino acids. Germline V gene data show CDR1 as LGHNA and CDR2 as YNFKEQ. Trimming removed 0 bases at V and 2 bases at J, with 11 bases between. In DNA form, the CDR3 reads TGTGCCAGCAGCCAAGAAAAGCGGGCGACCTACGAGCAGTACTTC. This codes for CASSQEKRATYEQYF.

Relative to its sample, this clonotype is medium-sized (0.01 to 0.1%). The rearrangement links TRBV27 to TRBJ1-5; 7 bases map to TRBD1. V trimming: 3 bases; J trimming: 6 bases; junction bases outside the gene matches: 2. This CDR3 comprises 13 residues. Germline CDR1 MNHEY, CDR2 SMNVEV (reference sequence). CDR3 in amino acids: CASSFDRVQPQHF. Here the CDR3 DNA reads TGTGCCAGCAGTTTCGACAGGGTTCAGCCCCAGCATTTT.

This clonotype was recorded at least ten times. The chain links TRBV20-1 to TRBJ1-3, with 8 bases matching TRBD1. The germline gives CDR1 DFQATT, CDR2 SNEGSKA (reference sequence). V gave up 3 bases and J gave up 6 bases; unmatched junction bases: 4. This CDR3 contains 13 residues. The DNA for the CDR3 is TGCAGTGCTAGGGACAGGGTGACAAACACCATATATTTT. Translating gives CSARDRVTNTIYF.

The chain is built from TRBV4-2 and TRBJ2-1; 15 positions match TRBD2. Germline V CDR1 and CDR2: LGHNA, YNFKEQ. Losses at the gene ends were 4 bases for V and 7 bases for J; bases not matched to a gene: 8. The length of the CDR3 is 17 residues. CDR3 sequence reads: CASSPGLAGGPGNEQFF. DNA for the CDR3: TGTGCCAGCAGCCCCGGACTAGCGGGAGGGCCCGGGAATGAGCAGTTCTTC.

This clonotype was detected only once. This clone may be a read error of a much larger clone one base away. The chain employs TRBV14 and TRBJ2-1; TRBD2 is a possible D gene (6 bases). Per the germline V gene, CDR1 is SGHDN and CDR2 is FVKESK. Trimming removed 8 bases at V and 4 bases at J, with 21 bases between. The CDR3 has 16 amino acids. The CDR3 here is CASGPFGGAEYNEQFF. The CDR3 DNA sequence: TGTGCCAGCGGCCCTTTCGGAGGGGCGGAGTACAATGAGCAGTTCTTC.

Ten or more counts support this clonotype. This chain uses TRBV6-6 with TRBJ2-1; D unclear. With 2 bases removed from V and 4 bases from J, the gap between germline ends came to 6 bases. The CDR3 is 13 amino acids. CDR1 MNHNY and CDR2 SVGAGI come from the germline V gene (reference sequence). CDR3 bases: TGTGCCAGCAGTTACATGCGGTACAATGAGCAGTTCTTC. Translation: CASSYMRYNEQFF.

This clonotype showed up many times. The chain carries TRBV4-1 and TRBJ2-7, with TRBD1 matching over 8 bases. Germline lookup yields CDR1 MGHRA and CDR2 YSYEKL. There are 14 residues in the CDR3. After removal of 2 bases from V and 3 bases from J, the junction contained 3 bases not matched to a gene. CDR3 loop: CASSQPDRVYEQYF. The CDR3 coding sequence is TGCGCCAGCAGCCAACCGGACAGGGTCTACGAGCAGTACTTC.

V gene TRBV10-3 combines with J gene TRBJ2-5; the D gene is possibly TRBD2 (5 bases). This CDR3 is 14 amino acids long. Trimming cost V 10 bases and J 5 bases, with 20 bases left between them. The germline V gene encodes CDR1 ENHRY and CDR2 SYGVKD. In nucleotides, the CDR3 is TGTGCCAGCGCAGATGGAGGAGCCCTGGAGACCCAGTACTTC. Translating it yields CASADGGALETQYF.

The chain has TRBV7-9 and TRBJ2-1, with D unresolved. This CDR3 spans 12 amino acids. Trimming left V 8 bases short and J 4 bases short, with 9 bases between. Germline V gene lookup returns CDR1 SEHNR and CDR2 FQNEAQ (reference sequence). DNA of the CDR3: TGTGCCAGCGCCACCGAATACAATGAGCAGTTCTTC. It specifies CASATEYNEQFF.

With respect to this clonotype: A much larger clonotype is one base distant, so this may be a read error. This chain links TRBV14 with TRBJ2-7; tentatively, D is TRBD2 (5 bases). Germline V gene sequence: CDR1 SGHDN, CDR2 FVKESK. The V end was cut by 6 bases, the J end by 4 bases, with 19 bases between. The CDR3 is 15 amino acids. The CDR3 loop reads CASRRKGLPVYEQYF. The CDR3, as DNA: TGTGCCAGCAGACGGAAAGGACTTCCCGTTTACGAGCAGTACTTC. The whole variable domain, remainder taken from reference TRBV14 and TRBJ2-7, is EAGVTQFPSHSVIEKGQTVTLRCDPISGHDNLYWYRRVMGKEIKFLLHFVKESKQDESGMPNNRFLAERTGGTYSTLKVQPAELEDSGVYFCASRRKGLPVYEQYFGPGTRLTVT.

The table lists this clonotype with a few counts. Given a much more abundant clone one base away, this may be a read error. The rearrangement joins TRBV28 to TRBJ2-6; 7 bases match TRBD2. The CDR3 has 15 amino acids. Germline CDR1 is MDHEN and CDR2 is SYDVKM. DNA for the CDR3: TGTGCCACCAAGGGAGGGAACTCTGGGGGCAACGTCCTGACTTTC. It is translated as CATKGGNSGGNVLTF.